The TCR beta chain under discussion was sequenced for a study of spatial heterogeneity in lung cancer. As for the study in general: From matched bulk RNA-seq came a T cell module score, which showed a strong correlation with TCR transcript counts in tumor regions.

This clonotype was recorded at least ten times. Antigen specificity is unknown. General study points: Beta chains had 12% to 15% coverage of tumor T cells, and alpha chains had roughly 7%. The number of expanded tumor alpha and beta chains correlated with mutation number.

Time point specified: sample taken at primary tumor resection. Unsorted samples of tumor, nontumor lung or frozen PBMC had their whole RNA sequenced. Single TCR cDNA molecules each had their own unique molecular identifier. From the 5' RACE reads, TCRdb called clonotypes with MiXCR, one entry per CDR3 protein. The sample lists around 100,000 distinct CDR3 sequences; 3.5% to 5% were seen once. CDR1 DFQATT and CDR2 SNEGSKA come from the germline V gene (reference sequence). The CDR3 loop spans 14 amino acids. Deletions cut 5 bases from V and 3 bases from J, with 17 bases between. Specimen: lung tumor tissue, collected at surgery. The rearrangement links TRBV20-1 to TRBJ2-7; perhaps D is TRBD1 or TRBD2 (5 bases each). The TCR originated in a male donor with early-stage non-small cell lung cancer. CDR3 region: CSAPERGPSYEQYF. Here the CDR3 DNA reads TGCAGTGCTCCCGAGAGGGGACCCAGCTACGAGCAGTACTTC.